The rows below give T cell receptor beta chains drawn from one sample of a study of identical twins. TCRdb reanalysed the 5' RACE reads using MiXCR and keeps one entry per CDR3 protein. This table has a few hundred thousand distinct CDR3 sequences, 10% to 13% appearing once. The source material was memory T cells sorted from blood. These receptors were obtained from a man aged 50-59 years in good health. Each CDR3 is given with its conserved first and last residue.

>TRBJ2-5|TRBV9
CASSVVGTSGETQYF
>TRBJ2-7|TRBV11-2
CASSPEVGQGTF
>TRBJ1-1|TRBV27
CASRPGAMGTGTEAFF
>TRBJ2-1|TRBV6-5
CASSFLHEQFF
>TRBJ1-5|TRBV6-1
CASSLNGQGGQPQHF
>TRBJ2-1|TRBV12-3/TRBV12-4
CASSLDGTSGGAEQFF
>TRBJ2-1|TRBV14
CASSPGRRRREGPNEQFF
>TRBJ2-1|TRBV4-2
CASSQDVAGGHREQFF
>TRBJ1-2|TRBV2
CASRQDITEVYGYTF
>TRBJ2-2|TRBV29-1
CSVDRGRNTGELFF
>TRBJ1-5|TRBV7-2
CASSLNPRGDQPQHF
>TRBJ2-7|TRBV6-2/TRBV6-3
CASSYALARTYEQYF
>TRBJ2-1|TRBV3-1
CASSQGGASNEQFF
>TRBJ1-5|TRBV7-9
CASSREGNQPQHF
>TRBJ1-1|TRBV28
CASTRGRGTEAFF
>TRBJ2-7|TRBV7-9
CASSLVATYEQYF
>TRBJ2-3|TRBV4-3
CASSQGGGDTQYF
>TRBJ2-7|TRBV18
CASSSTGGYDEQYF
>TRBJ1-6|TRBV27
CASSLAYRGISRNSPLHF
>TRBJ2-5|TRBV7-6
CASSPNSGMQETQYF
>TRBJ2-7|TRBV5-4
CASSLNGGDYEQYF
>TRBJ2-5|TRBV24-1
CATSDFRETQYF
>TRBJ2-2|TRBV27
CASSSTSGGPRTGELFF
>TRBJ1-2|TRBV7-8
CASSQKTRQAPGGYTF
>TRBJ2-7|TRBV20-1
CSASPGVNYEQYF
>TRBJ1-4|TRBV20-1
CSAGGYPGTGDEKLFF
>TRBJ2-3|TRBV2
CAGKRLAADTQYF
>TRBJ2-1|TRBV7-2
CASSYKDRADEQFF
>TRBJ2-2|TRBV25-1
CASSLGVRDTGELFF
>TRBJ2-1|TRBV18
CASSPGGVTVSFF
>TRBJ1-1|TRBV7-2
CASSLSVTNTEAFF
>TRBJ2-2|TRBV4-2
CASSQPGGPTGELFF
>TRBJ2-2|TRBV20-1
CSALGTQDEKLFF
>TRBJ1-4|TRBV20-1
CSAHIPVTVNEKLFF
>TRBJ2-3|TRBV20-1
CSAPTGFKADTQYF
>TRBJ2-7|TRBV12-3/TRBV12-4
CASSLFEGMHEQYF
>TRBJ2-1|TRBV20-1
CRGSSGSSYNEQFF